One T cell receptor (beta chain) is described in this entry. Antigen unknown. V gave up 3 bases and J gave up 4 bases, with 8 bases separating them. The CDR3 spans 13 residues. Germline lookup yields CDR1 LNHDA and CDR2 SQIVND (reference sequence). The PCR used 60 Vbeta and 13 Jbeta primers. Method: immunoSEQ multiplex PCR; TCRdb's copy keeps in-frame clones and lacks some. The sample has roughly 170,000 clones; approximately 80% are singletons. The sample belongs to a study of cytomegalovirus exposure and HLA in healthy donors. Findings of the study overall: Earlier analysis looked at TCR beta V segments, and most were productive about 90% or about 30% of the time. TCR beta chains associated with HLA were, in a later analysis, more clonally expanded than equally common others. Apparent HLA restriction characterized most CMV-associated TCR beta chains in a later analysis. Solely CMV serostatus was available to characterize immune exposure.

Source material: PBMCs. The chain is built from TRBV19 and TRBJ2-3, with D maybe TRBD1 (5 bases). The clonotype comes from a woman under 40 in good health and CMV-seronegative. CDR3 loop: CASSIGASDTQYF. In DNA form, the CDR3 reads TGTGCCAGTAGTATTGGGGCTTCAGATACGCAGTATTTT.